One T cell receptor beta chain is described in this entry. Grouping used clinical history reported by participants in a survey and questionnaire. The record originates from a study of blood T cell repertoires in COVID-19. The method was immunoSEQ multiplex PCR; TCRdb's version includes in-frame clones alone and lacks a portion of them. Of about 430,000 clones listed, around 87% are singletons. This receptor was obtained from a woman aged 25-40 years with acute COVID-19. The sample was PBMCs or T cells enriched from blood (not recorded which).

The CDR3 DNA reads TGTGCCAGCAGACTCCTTGGGGGGGCAGAGAACACTGAAGCTTTCTTT. Translation: CASRLLGGAENTEAFF. The chain recombines TRBV3-1 (or the pseudogene TRBV3-2) with TRBJ1-1; TRBD1 is a possible D gene (6 bases). V was cut by 6 bases and J by 1 base, with 18 bases left in between. CDR1 is LGHDT and CDR2 is YNNKEL in the germline V gene (reference sequence). The CDR3 is made up of 16 amino acids.